What follows describes a single TCR beta chain. This clone was seen more than once but under ten times. Its antigen specificity is not known. Base quality data are lacking; no much larger clone is found one base away. This sample is part of a study of OX40 agonist ivuxolimab in advanced cancers. The study in broad terms: The costimulatory receptor OX40 (CD134) was targeted by ivuxolimab, a fully human IgG2 agonistic monoclonal antibody. Intravenous ivuxolimab was administered to patients every 2 weeks at six dose levels: 0.01, 0.1, 0.3, 1.5, 3 and 10 mg/kg. Partial responses were achieved by three dose-escalation patients, of whom one had hepatocellular carcinoma and two had cutaneous melanoma. Of the roughly 52 dose-escalation patients, hepatocellular carcinoma was present in approximately 20, melanoma in around 15, renal cell carcinoma in 9 and head and neck cancer in 9. The dose-escalation cohort was over 70% male with a mean age of about 60 years, ranging from roughly 20 to 80. The monotherapy dose-escalation portion (N of about 50 patients) of the phase I ivuxolimab trial is reported in the paper. The point of sequencing TCRbeta in the periphery was to test whether ivuxolimab changed TCR sequence diversity and drove clonal T-cell expansion. Prior anti-PD-1, anti-PD-L1 or anti-CTLA-4 therapy was permitted, and about two fifths of dose-escalation patients had received checkpoint inhibitors. Overall results and qualifications from the work: Low levels of normalized T-cell clonal expansion were also shown by some nonresponding patients. At doses of 0.1 to 3.0 mg/kg, clonal expansion of both CD4+ and CD8+ blood T cells was observed from baseline to week 6. After ivuxolimab, CD8+ T cells had more expanded clones than CD4+ T cells on average. In the 0.1-3.0 mg/kg groups, partial responders were among the patients with the lowest normalized peripheral clonal expansion, particularly in CD8+ T cells. Which antigens the clonally expanded peripheral T cells were specific for was not determined.

Patients with autoimmune disease history or receiving systemic immunosuppression were excluded from the trial. In every dose cohort, peripheral blood was drawn for TCR sequencing at baseline, cycle 4 day 1, and cycle 7 day 1. Samples were obtained from an open-label, multicenter, first-in-human phase I dose-escalation trial of ivuxolimab. The trial enrolled adults with locally advanced or metastatic head and neck squamous cell, hepatocellular, melanoma or renal cell carcinoma. Before TCR sequencing, CD4+ and CD8+ T cells were separately sorted from peripheral blood. Genomic DNA was extracted from sorted cells for sequencing of the TCRbeta CDR3 region. The immunoSEQ Assay was used to sequence the TCRbeta CDR3 regions. Imported from immuneACCESS, the table was reduced by TCRdb to in-frame sequences with V and J called. These copies leave out some clones; in studies compared against another copy, an unresolved V gene accounts for under half, and the cause of the remainder is not known. The sample includes approximately 40,000 clones, with around 82% observed a single time. Jointly, the top ten make up approximately 7.3% of the sample.

A distance of 7 bases separates the germline ends of V and J, which lose 2 bases and 9 bases respectively. CDR1 is given as MGHRA and CDR2 as YSYEKL, both from the germline V gene. The CDR3 spans 11 residues, from the cysteine through the phenylalanine. Only CDR3 DNA remains: 33 bases, in frame from the first base. The rearrangement combines TRBV4-1 with TRBJ1-1, and the D gene may be TRBD1, 5 bases matching. Sequenced here: CD4+ or CD8+ T cells sorted from blood, sampled in a trial of the OX40 agonist ivuxolimab. The TCR originated in an adult with an advanced solid tumor such as melanoma, head and neck, liver or kidney cancer. The sequenced DNA is TGCGCCAGCAGCCAACAGGGTAAAGCTTTCTTT. It is translated as CASSQQGKAFF.